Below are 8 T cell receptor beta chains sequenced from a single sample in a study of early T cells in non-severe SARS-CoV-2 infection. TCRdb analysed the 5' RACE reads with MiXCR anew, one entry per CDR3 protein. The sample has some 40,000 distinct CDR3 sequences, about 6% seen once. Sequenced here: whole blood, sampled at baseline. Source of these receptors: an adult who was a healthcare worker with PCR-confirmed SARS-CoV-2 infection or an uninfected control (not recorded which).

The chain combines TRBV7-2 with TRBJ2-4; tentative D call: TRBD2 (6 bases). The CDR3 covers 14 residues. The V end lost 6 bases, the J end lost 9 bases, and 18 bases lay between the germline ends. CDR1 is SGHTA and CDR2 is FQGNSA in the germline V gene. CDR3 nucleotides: TGTGCCAGCAGGGAGGGGTACAGGTCCGGCATTCAGTACTTC. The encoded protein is CASREGYRSGIQYF.

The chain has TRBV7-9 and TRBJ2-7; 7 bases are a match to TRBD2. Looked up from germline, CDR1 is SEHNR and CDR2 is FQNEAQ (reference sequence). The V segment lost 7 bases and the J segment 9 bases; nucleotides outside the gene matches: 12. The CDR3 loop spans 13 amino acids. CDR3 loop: CASTGGTGGGQYF. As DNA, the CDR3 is TGTGCCAGCACCGGGGGGACTGGCGGAGGGCAGTACTTC. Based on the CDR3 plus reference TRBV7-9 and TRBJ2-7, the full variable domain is DTGVSQNPRHKITKRGQNVTFRCDPISEHNRLYWYRQTLGQGPEFLTYFQNEAQLEKSRLLSDRFSAERPKGSFSTLEIQRTEQGDSAMYLCASTGGTGGGQYFGPGTRLTVT.

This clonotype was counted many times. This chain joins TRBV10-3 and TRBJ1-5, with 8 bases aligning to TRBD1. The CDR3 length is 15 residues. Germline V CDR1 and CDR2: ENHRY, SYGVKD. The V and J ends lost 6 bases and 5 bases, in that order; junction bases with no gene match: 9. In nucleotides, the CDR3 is TGTGCCATCAGCTCCCCTGACAGGGGCGATCAGCCCCAGCATTTT. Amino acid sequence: CAISSPDRGDQPQHF.

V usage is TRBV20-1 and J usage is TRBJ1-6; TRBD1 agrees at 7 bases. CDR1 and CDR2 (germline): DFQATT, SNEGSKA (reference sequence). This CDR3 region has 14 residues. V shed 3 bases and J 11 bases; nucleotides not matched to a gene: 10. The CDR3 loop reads CSARVGTERAPLHF. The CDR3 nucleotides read TGCAGTGCTAGGGTCGGGACAGAAAGGGCACCCCTCCACTTT.

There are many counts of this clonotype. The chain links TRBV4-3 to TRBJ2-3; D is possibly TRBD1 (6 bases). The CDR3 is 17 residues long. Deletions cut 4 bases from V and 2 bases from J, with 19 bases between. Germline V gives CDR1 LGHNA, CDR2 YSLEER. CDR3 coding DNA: TGCGCCAGCAGCCTAGACTCTATAAGGGGGTCCACAGATACGCAGTATTTT. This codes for CASSLDSIRGSTDTQYF.

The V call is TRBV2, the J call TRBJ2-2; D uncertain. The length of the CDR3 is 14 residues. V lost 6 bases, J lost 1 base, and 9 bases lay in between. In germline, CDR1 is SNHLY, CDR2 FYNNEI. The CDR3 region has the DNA TGTGCCAGCAGCCTACTGCTGAACACCGGGGAGCTGTTTTTT. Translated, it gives CASSLLLNTGELFF.

The CDR3 reads CATSDLWTSNEQFF. The CDR3 DNA is TGTGCCACCAGTGATTTGTGGACTAGCAATGAGCAGTTCTTC. The chain joins TRBV24-1 to TRBJ2-1, with 7 bases matching TRBD2. J lost 6 bases, V lost 0 bases, and 1 base had no gene match. Germline CDR1 KGHDR, CDR2 SFDVKD. CDR3 length: 14 amino acids.

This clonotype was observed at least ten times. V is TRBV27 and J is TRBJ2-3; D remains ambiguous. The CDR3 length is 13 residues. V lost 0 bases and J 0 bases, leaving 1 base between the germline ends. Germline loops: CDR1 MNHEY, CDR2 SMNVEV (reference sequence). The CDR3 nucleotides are TGTGCCAGCAGTTTATCTAGCACAGATACGCAGTATTTT. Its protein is CASSLSSTDTQYF.